The source of this T cell receptor beta chain is a study of blood T cell repertoires in COVID-19. The ends were cut back, 5 bases at V and 0 bases at J, with 2 bases in the middle. This CDR3 has 11 amino acids. The germline V gene encodes CDR1 DFQATT and CDR2 SNEGSKA (reference sequence). Sequenced by immunoSEQ multiplex PCR; TCRdb stores in-frame clones only, minus some. The sample holds around 140,000 clones, over 70% seen once. The rearrangement joins TRBV20-1 to TRBJ1-3; the D is unclear. The receptor was derived from an older woman with acute or convalescent COVID-19. Sequenced input: peripheral blood. CDR3 DNA: TGCAGTGCTCGCTCTGGAAACACCATATATTTT. Its translation is CSARSGNTIYF.